The entry that follows covers one T cell receptor (beta chain) sequence. Data came from immunoSEQ multiplex PCR; TCRdb stores just in-frame clones and leaves some out. The top ten clones hold approximately 2.1% of a sample with about 56,000 clones, 90% of them seen once. The germline V and J ends were trimmed by 5 bases and 8 bases, with 18 bases remaining between them. This CDR3 is built from 15 residues. Germline V gene data show CDR1 as SEHNR and CDR2 as FQNEAQ (reference sequence). This sample was taken from a study of T cell changes during pregnancy in multiple sclerosis. The source was peripheral blood, collected in the first trimester of pregnancy. The receptor comes from a female donor in good health, enrolled as a control in a pregnancy study. V usage is TRBV7-9 and J usage is TRBJ1-4; maybe TRBD1 (5 bases). The CDR3 bases are TGTGCCAGCAGCCAACTCGGCAGGGATGACGAAAAACTGTTTTTT. Protein sequence: CASSQLGRDDEKLFF.